The entry that follows covers one T cell receptor beta chain sequence. Its antigen is still unknown. No much larger clone is present one base from it, and per-base qualities are unavailable. This specimen comes from a study of blood T cell repertoires in COVID-19 (dated by TCRdb to 2020 to 2022). Describing the broader study: The collaborator samples originated in the United States, Italy and Spain and spanned the acute and convalescent phases of COVID-19. The material from the prospective study consisted of cDNA or gDNA derived from T cells, B-cell-depleted T cells, or PBMCs. Deeply sampled blood TCRbeta repertoires from subjects exposed to, actively infected with, or recovered from COVID-19 were included in the dataset. The repertoires were released in a freely available public database meant as a resource for research on the immune response to SARS-CoV-2. The samples were drawn from the first 160 participants of the ongoing ImmuneRACE study and from 950 to 1,500 subjects provided by 6 global collaborators. A de-identified subject ID, COVID-19 status, age in years and sex were almost always included in the sample metadata. Where HLA class I and class II types were available, the types were taken from metadata supplied by the sample provider, not from assay-based typing. What the research found in general, with its limitations: The amount of clinical and demographic metadata varied by source and participant and was provided uncurated.

TCRbeta CDR3 regions were amplified from genomic DNA by means of the immunoSEQ Assay, a bias-controlled multiplex PCR. On the study's bioinformatics: The number of nucleated cells in each sample was estimated from the amplification of reference gene primers within the assay. To quantify the absolute abundance of each unique TCRbeta CDR3 rearrangement, sequence reads were collapsed and filtered. Productive Simpson clonality was computed per sample as the square root of Simpson's diversity index over productive rearrangements. TCRdb took this table from immuneACCESS and kept in-frame rearrangements with V and J called. Such tables lack part of the clones; where checked against another copy, unresolved V genes explain under half of the gap, and the rest is unexplained. V and J calls and clone size come straight from that table; D and trimming were deduced from the DNA. For this sample there are roughly 150,000 clones; around 85% appear just once. Of the sample, about 2.4% falls within the top ten clones.

CDR1 and CDR2 (MNHEY, SVGAGI) derive from the germline V gene. A distance of 17 bases separates the germline ends of V and J, which lose 11 bases and 0 bases respectively. From the cysteine through the phenylalanine, the CDR3 covers 15 amino acids. Here the CDR3 DNA is all that survives: 45 bases in frame from base 1. The collaborating institutions used their own protocols to collect whole blood in K2EDTA tubes. For TCRbeta analysis, collaborators shipped samples in one of three forms: frozen whole blood, isolated PBMCs, or DNA extracted from either of those sample types. Sequenced sample: peripheral blood. The receptor was derived from a woman in her seventies with acute or convalescent COVID-19. The chain was built from TRBV6-5 and TRBJ1-5, with TRBD1 perhaps the D gene, on 6 matching bases. The CDR3 corresponds to CASRSTGNSNQPQHF. In nucleotide form, the sequence is TGTGCCTCTCGATCGACAGGAAATAGCAATCAGCCCCAGCATTTT.